The 13 T cell receptor beta chains given below trace back to one sample, sequenced in a study of blood T cells in healthy people across ages. Next came a second PCR, run for about 6 to 12 cycles, which used a sample-barcoded 5' primer along with a J-beta primer mix. Via MiXCR, TCRdb re-called the 5' RACE reads, giving one row per CDR3 protein. This table has over 600,000 distinct CDR3 sequences, 45% to 70% appearing once. The material sequenced was blood. Every receptor here comes from a man aged 35-49 years in good health.

This clonotype was picked up a small number of times. The V call is TRBV6-2 or TRBV6-3, the J call TRBJ2-1, with 7 bases lining up with TRBD1. This CDR3 comprises 13 residues. The V gene end was trimmed by 6 bases and the J gene end by 6 bases; junction bases not matched to a gene: 5. Germline V gene sequence: CDR1 MNHEY, CDR2 SVGEGT. CDR3 nucleotides: TGTGCCAGCAGAGACGACAGGGCCAATGAGCAGTTCTTC. It codes for CASRDDRANEQFF.

V gene TRBV29-1 combines with J gene TRBJ2-1; D gene ambiguous. This CDR3 has 14 amino acids. V lost 5 bases to trimming and J lost 7 bases, with 18 bases between them. The germline V gene encodes CDR1 SQVTM and CDR2 ANQGSEA. CDR3 bases: TGCAGCGTTTCCTTTCAGGCCCTAGGGAATGAGCAGTTCTTC. Protein: CSVSFQALGNEQFF.

The chain combines TRBV28 with TRBJ2-7; D gene uncertain. Germline-derived CDR1 and CDR2 are MDHEN and SYDVKM. V lost 1 base and J lost 2, with 6 bases in between. The CDR3 has 13 residues. The CDR3 DNA reads TGTGCCAGCAGTTTATCGGTGGCCTACGAGCAGTACTTC. Translated, it gives CASSLSVAYEQYF.

The rearrangement uses TRBV6-5 and TRBJ2-5; D is unresolved. The CDR3 spans 10 residues. The V gene lost 8 bases and the J gene lost 11 bases, with 12 bases spanning the gap. CDR1 and CDR2 from the germline V gene are MNHEY and SVGAGI. As DNA, the CDR3 is TGTGCCAGCGGTTTTCTACTGCAGTACTTC. Translated: CASGFLLQYF.

The V call is TRBV6-5, the J call TRBJ2-5, with D unclear. The CDR3 runs 16 residues. From germline, CDR1 is MNHEY and CDR2 SVGAGI. The V gene lost 0 bases and the J gene lost 5 bases, with 16 bases spanning the gap. The CDR3 reads CASSYSRASAGETQYF. The CDR3 nucleotides are TGTGCCAGCAGTTACTCGAGAGCGTCGGCTGGTGAGACCCAGTACTTC.

The V call is TRBV2, the J call TRBJ1-6; 7 bases align to TRBD1. Losses at the gene ends were 6 bases for V and 9 bases for J; bases not matched to a gene: 8. There are 14 residues in the CDR3. The V gene's germline CDR1 is SNHLY and CDR2 FYNNEI. CDR3 amino acids: CASSIRTGGSPLHF. DNA for the CDR3: TGTGCCAGCAGCATAAGGACAGGCGGTTCACCCCTCCACTTT.

CDR3 in DNA: TGTGCCAGCAGTTTCGGAGGGGATTCACCCCTCCACTTT. Translated: CASSFGGDSPLHF. This chain connects TRBV28 to TRBJ1-6; possibly TRBD1 for D (5 bases). Germline CDR1 reads MDHEN; CDR2 reads SYDVKM. V was trimmed by 3 bases and J by 8 bases, leaving 8 bases between them. The CDR3 loop spans 13 amino acids.

This clonotype was detected only a few times. V usage is TRBV7-2 and J usage is TRBJ2-7, with 8 bases matching TRBD1. Germline V lookup: CDR1 SGHTA, CDR2 FQGNSA. The CDR3 contains 15 residues. J lost 7 bases, V lost 1 base, and 9 bases had no gene match. CDR3 protein: CASSLVSQGAREQYF. CDR3 sequence (DNA): TGTGCCAGCAGCTTAGTCTCCCAGGGGGCTCGAGAGCAGTACTTC.

CDR3 sequence (DNA): TGTGCCAGCATCGACAGGGCCAGAGGGTCCGATACGCAGTATTTT. Translation gives CASIDRARGSDTQYF. V is TRBV28 and J is TRBJ2-3; 7 nucleotides match TRBD1. The J segment lost 6 bases and the V segment lost 7 bases, leaving 13 bases of the junction unmatched. The CDR3 sequence is 15 residues long. In germline, CDR1 is MDHEN, CDR2 SYDVKM.

The chain joins TRBV28 to TRBJ2-7; 7 nucleotides line up with TRBD2. Germline CDR1 MDHEN, CDR2 SYDVKM. The CDR3 extends over 16 amino acids. The J segment lost 3 bases and the V segment lost 5 bases, leaving 13 bases of the junction unmatched. The CDR3 DNA follows: TGTGCCAGCAGTCCGGTACTAGCGCCAGGTGTCTACGAGCAGTACTTC. It codes for CASSPVLAPGVYEQYF. Complete variable domain (other parts from reference TRBV28 and TRBJ2-7): DVKVTQSSRYLVKRTGEKVFLECVQDMDHENMFWYRQDPGLGLRLIYFSYDVKMKEKGDIPEGYSVSREKKERFSLILESASTNQTSMYLCASSPVLAPGVYEQYFGPGTRLTVT.

V gene TRBV12-3 or TRBV12-4 combines with J gene TRBJ1-6; D perhaps matches TRBD1 (6 bases). The CDR3 loop spans 12 amino acids. V lost 6 bases, J lost 15 bases, and 15 bases lay in between. The CDR3 reads CASSQPGGILHF. DNA of the CDR3: TGTGCCAGCAGCCAACCTGGGGGCATCCTCCACTTT.

V gene TRBV6-5 combines with J gene TRBJ2-5, with TRBD1 matching 7 bases. The CDR3 loop spans 14 amino acids. V lost 7 bases and J lost 5; bases outside the gene matches: 10. Per the germline V gene, CDR1 is MNHEY and CDR2 is SVGAGI. The CDR3 loop is CASTFARGGETQYF. For the CDR3, the DNA is TGTGCCAGCACCTTCGCGCGAGGGGGCGAGACCCAGTACTTC.

The V and J genes are TRBV27 and TRBJ2-7; 8 bases line up with TRBD1. This CDR3 has 15 amino acids. V lost 3 bases, J lost 0 bases, and 4 bases stayed unmatched. Germline V CDR1 and CDR2: MNHEY, SMNVEV (reference sequence). The CDR3, as DNA: TGTGCCAGCAGTTTGAACAGGGGGGACTCCTACGAGCAGTACTTC. Its translation: CASSLNRGDSYEQYF.